A single sample is the source of the 9 T cell receptor beta chains below, sequenced in a study of immune evolution from preneoplasia to lung adenocarcinoma. Here immunoSEQ multiplex PCR was the method, and the copy in TCRdb shows in-frame clones only, minus some. Among 10,000 or so clones listed, about four fifths were seen once. The sample taken for sequencing was FFPE minimally invasive lung adenocarcinoma tissue. These receptors all stem from a donor at least 70 years old with lung adenocarcinoma.

The CDR3 DNA reads TGTGCCTGGAGTGCCGGCGTAATCTATGGCTACACCTTC. This encodes CAWSAGVIYGYTF. V and J are TRBV30 and TRBJ1-2; D ambiguous. Germline V gene data show CDR1 as GTSNPN and CDR2 as SVGIG (reference sequence). V gave up 1 base and J gave up 4 bases, with 10 bases separating them. This CDR3 contains 13 residues. Using reference TRBV30 and TRBJ1-2 for the parts outside the CDR3, the full variable domain is SQTIHQWPATLVQPVGSPLSLECTVEGTSNPNLYWYRQAAGRGLQLLFYSVGIGQISSEVPQNLSASRPQDRQFILSSKKLLLSDSGFYLCAWSAGVIYGYTFGSGTRLTVV.

The chain has TRBV7-9 and TRBJ2-3; D gene uncertain. This CDR3 region has 12 residues. CDR1 is SEHNR, CDR2 FQNEAQ, per germline (reference sequence). The V end lost 0 bases, the J end lost 10 bases, and 8 bases lay between the germline ends. The CDR3 DNA reads as TGTGCCAGCAGCTTAGCCTCTGGATCGCAGTATTTT. Amino acids: CASSLASGSQYF.

The chain recombines TRBV7-9 with TRBJ2-6; 7 bases match TRBD2. Germline values: CDR1 SEHNR, CDR2 FQNEAQ (reference sequence). V lost 5 bases and J lost 2; bases outside the gene matches: 6. The CDR3 has 16 amino acids. Written as DNA, the CDR3 is TGTGCCAGCAGCCGGCCCGGGGGGACTGGGGCCAACGTCCTGACTTTC. Amino acid sequence: CASSRPGGTGANVLTF.

The V call is TRBV5-5, the J call TRBJ1-5, with 7 bases identical to TRBD1. The V and J ends lost 4 bases and 5 bases, in that order; junction bases with no gene match: 9. The germline V gene encodes CDR1 SGHKS and CDR2 YYEKEE (reference sequence). The CDR3 is 15 residues long. The CDR3 coding sequence is TGTGCCAGCAGCAAAGGGACAGCTAGTGATCAGCCCCAGCATTTT. Encoded protein: CASSKGTASDQPQHF.

The CDR3 loop is CASSEEVTIGNEQFF. In nucleotides, the CDR3 is TGTGCCAGCAGTGAGGAAGTGACTATAGGTAATGAGCAGTTCTTC. The chain couples TRBV2 to TRBJ2-1; maybe TRBD2 (5 bases). This CDR3 contains 15 residues. Germline V gene lookup returns CDR1 SNHLY and CDR2 FYNNEI. Trimming took 3 bases from V and 7 from J, leaving 16 bases between them.

V and J are TRBV2 and TRBJ1-4; no firm D call. The CDR3 is 11 residues long. V lost 8 bases and J lost 3, with 4 bases in between. The V gene's germline CDR1 is SNHLY and CDR2 FYNNEI. The CDR3 reads CASQANEKLFF. CDR3 DNA sequence: TGTGCCAGCCAGGCTAATGAAAAACTGTTTTTT.

The rearrangement uses TRBV10-3 and TRBJ1-5, with 8 bases fitting TRBD1. Germline V gene lookup returns CDR1 ENHRY and CDR2 SYGVKD. This CDR3 contains 15 residues. V was clipped by 0 bases and J by 4 bases; unmatched bases: 2. CDR3 amino acids: CAISESTGANQPQHF. CDR3 nucleotides: TGTGCCATCAGTGAGTCGACAGGGGCTAATCAGCCCCAGCATTTT.

This sequence joins TRBV6-1 and TRBJ2-7, with 8 positions matching TRBD1. The ends lost 6 bases at V and 0 bases at J; junction bases unmatched: 7. This CDR3 region has 15 residues. CDR1 MNHNS and CDR2 SASEGT come from the germline V gene. CDR3 protein: CASSPTGGSSYEQYF. CDR3 in DNA: TGTGCCAGCAGCCCTACAGGGGGTAGCTCCTACGAGCAGTACTTC.

This clone was seen only once. V is TRBV9 and J is TRBJ1-2; 9 nucleotides align to TRBD1. Germline trimming cut 4 bases from V and 7 bases from J; bases unmatched to any gene: 5. This CDR3 contains 13 residues. Germline V lookup: CDR1 SGDLS, CDR2 YYNGEE. CDR3 amino acids: CASSFTGGFGYTF. CDR3 DNA: TGTGCCAGCAGCTTCACAGGGGGCTTTGGCTACACCTTC.